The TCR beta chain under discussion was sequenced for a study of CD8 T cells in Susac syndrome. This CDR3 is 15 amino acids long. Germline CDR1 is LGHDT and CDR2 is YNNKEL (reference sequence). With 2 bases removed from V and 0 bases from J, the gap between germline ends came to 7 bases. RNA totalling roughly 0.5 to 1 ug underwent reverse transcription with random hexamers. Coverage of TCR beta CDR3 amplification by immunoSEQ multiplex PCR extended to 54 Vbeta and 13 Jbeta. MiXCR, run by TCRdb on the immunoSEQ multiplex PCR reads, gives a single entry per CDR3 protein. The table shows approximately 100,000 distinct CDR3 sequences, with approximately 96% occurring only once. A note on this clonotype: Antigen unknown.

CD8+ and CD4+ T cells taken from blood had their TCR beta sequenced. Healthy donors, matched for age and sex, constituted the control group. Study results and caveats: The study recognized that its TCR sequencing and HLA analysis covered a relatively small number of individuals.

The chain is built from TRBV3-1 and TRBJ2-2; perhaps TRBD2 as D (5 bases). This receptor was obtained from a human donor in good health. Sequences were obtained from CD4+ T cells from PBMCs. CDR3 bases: TGTGCCAGCAGCCAATGGACTTCGAACACCGGGGAGCTGTTTTTT. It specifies CASSQWTSNTGELFF.